Shown below are 29 T cell receptor beta chains from a single sample sequenced in a study of cytomegalovirus exposure and HLA in healthy donors. TCRdb keeps only in-frame clones here, not all; method: immunoSEQ multiplex PCR. The sample yields some 150,000 clones, approximately 90% seen once. The source material was PBMCs. These receptors all come from a man younger than 35 in good health and CMV-seronegative.

The chain is built from TRBV12-2 and TRBJ1-5; no check of the table's D call, TRBD1, against the DNA was made. TRBV12-2 constitutes a pseudogene. CDR3 length equals 16 residues. CDR3 residues: CASRLAIGTGNQPQHF. As DNA, the CDR3 is TGTGCAAGTCGCTTAGCAATCGGGACAGGCAATCAGCCCCAGCATTTT.

The rearrangement uses TRBV11-3 and TRBJ1-2, with 9 bases matching TRBD1. Per germline, CDR1 SGHNT and CDR2 YENEEA. Unmatched junction bases numbered 5, after V lost 0 bases and J lost 3 bases. CDR3 length: 16 amino acids. CDR3 sequence: CASSLERGQGDYGYTF. In DNA form, the CDR3 reads TGTGCCAGCAGCTTAGAAAGGGGACAGGGTGACTATGGCTACACCTTC. Using reference TRBV11-3 and TRBJ1-2 for the parts outside the CDR3, the full variable domain is EAGVVQSPRYKIIEKKQPVAFWCNPISGHNTLYWYLQNLGQGPELLIRYENEEAVDDSQLPKDRFSAERLKGVDSTLKIQPAELGDSAVYLCASSLERGQGDYGYTFGSGTRLTVV.

V usage is TRBV7-6 and J usage is TRBJ2-3; TRBD2 might be the D (6 bases). CDR3 length: 14 amino acids. Germline values: CDR1 SGHVS, CDR2 FNYEAQ. The V and J ends lost 4 bases and 6 bases respectively, with 14 bases between them. CDR3 residues: CASSSFLGGDTQYF. The CDR3 DNA is TGTGCCAGCAGCTCCTTTCTTGGGGGGGATACGCAGTATTTT.

V and J are TRBV30 and TRBJ1-5; TRBD1 might be the D (5 bases). V was shortened by 3 bases and J by 1 base, with 19 bases between the two germline ends. Looked up from germline, CDR1 is GTSNPN and CDR2 is SVGIG (reference sequence). This CDR3 has 17 residues. The CDR3 DNA sequence: TGTGCCTGGAGCGGACGGCTGGGACTCAAAAGCAATCAGCCCCAGCATTTT. Translation gives CAWSGRLGLKSNQPQHF.

The gene calls are TRBV19 and TRBJ2-5; 7 nucleotides agree with TRBD2. Germline CDR1 LNHDA, CDR2 SQIVND (reference sequence). The CDR3 runs 14 residues. V dropped 9 bases and J dropped 3; count of bases not matched to a gene: 10. CDR3 in amino acids: CASNRGGREETQYF. DNA for the CDR3: TGTGCCAGCAACCGCGGTGGGAGGGAAGAGACCCAGTACTTC.

V and J are TRBV27 and TRBJ1-1, with D tentatively TRBD1 (5 bases). V lost 6 bases to trimming and J lost 4 bases, with 18 bases between them. This CDR3 is 15 amino acids long. CDR1 and CDR2 from the germline V gene are MNHEY and SMNVEV (reference sequence). The CDR3 sequence is CASSLYGAGVTEAFF. The CDR3, as DNA: TGTGCCAGCAGCCTATATGGTGCGGGGGTCACTGAAGCTTTCTTT.

The gene calls are TRBV5-5 and TRBJ2-6; D possibly corresponds to TRBD2 (6 bases). V lost 4 bases and J lost 2, with 19 bases in between. Germline-derived CDR1 and CDR2 are SGHKS and YYEKEE (reference sequence). This CDR3 region has 18 residues. The CDR3 is CASSLTGLLLAGANVLTF. DNA for the CDR3: TGTGCCAGCAGCCTAACGGGACTTCTCTTGGCTGGGGCCAACGTCCTGACTTTC.

This clone occurred a few times. In DNA, the CDR3 is TGTGCCAGCAGTGCCGCGGGGGATGGCTCCTACAATGAGCAGTTCTTC. The encoded protein is CASSAAGDGSYNEQFF. This chain connects TRBV6-4 to TRBJ2-1; 7 nucleotides line up with TRBD2. Germline CDR1 and CDR2: MRHNA and SNTAGT. The CDR3 runs to 16 residues. V lost 4 bases to trimming and J lost 0 bases; unmatched junction nucleotides: 6.

This chain uses TRBV15 with TRBJ1-2; D possibly corresponds to TRBD1 (5 bases). CDR3 size: 15 residues. Germline loops: CDR1 LNHNV, CDR2 YYDKDF (reference sequence). V shed 5 bases and J shed 2 bases, with 15 bases lying between them. The CDR3 protein is CATSGSGHSNYGYTF. The CDR3 DNA is TGTGCCACCAGCGGATCAGGACACAGCAACTATGGCTACACCTTC. The complete variable domain, with remaining parts taken from reference TRBV15 and TRBJ1-2, reads DAMVIQNPRYQVTQFGKPVTLSCSQTLNHNVMYWYQQKSSQAPKLLFHYYDKDFNNEADTPDNFQSRRPNTSFCFLDIRSPGLGDTAMYLCATSGSGHSNYGYTFGSGTRLTVV.

This sequence joins TRBV27 and TRBJ2-4; D is ambiguous. Germline-derived CDR1 and CDR2 are MNHEY and SMNVEV (reference sequence). This CDR3 has 14 residues. The V end was cut by 0 bases, the J end by 9 bases, with 12 bases between. The CDR3 DNA is TGTGCCAGCAGTTTATCCCTACTCCTCGGCATTCAGTACTTC. Encoded protein: CASSLSLLLGIQYF.

The chain uses TRBV2 and TRBJ2-7; 9 bases align to TRBD1. The ends lost 2 bases at V and 7 bases at J; junction bases unmatched: 18. The V gene's germline CDR1 is SNHLY and CDR2 FYNNEI. The CDR3 runs to 18 residues. CDR3 DNA: TGTGCCAGCAGTGAAATGGGTCCAGGGACAGGGATATTACGAGAGCAGTACGTC. Translating gives CASSEMGPGTGILREQYV.

The sample holds one count of this clone. This chain uses TRBV18 with TRBJ2-7, with TRBD1 as a possible D gene (5 bases). Germline CDR1 and CDR2: KGHSH and LQKENI. V was cut by 3 bases and J by 0 bases, with 9 bases left in between. This CDR3 comprises 14 residues. CDR3 DNA: TGTGCCAGCTCACCCGACAGAACCTCCTACGAGCAGTACTTC. The encoded protein is CASSPDRTSYEQYF.

The genes are TRBV7-2 and TRBJ1-5; tentatively, D is TRBD1 (6 bases). Germline loops: CDR1 SGHTA, CDR2 FQGNSA. Trimming pared 0 bases from V and 6 bases from J, leaving 6 bases between. This CDR3 is built from 13 residues. In DNA, the CDR3 is TGTGCCAGCAGCTTAGCCAGGGGTCAGCCCCAGCATTTT. Its protein is CASSLARGQPQHF.

The J gene is TRBJ2-1, the V gene TRBV27, with D possibly being TRBD2 (5 bases). Trimming took 6 bases from V and 8 from J, leaving 11 bases between them. The length of the CDR3 is 12 residues. Germline CDR1 reads MNHEY; CDR2 reads SMNVEV (reference sequence). CDR3 in amino acids: CASSPRVDEQFF. Written as DNA, the CDR3 is TGTGCCAGCAGCCCGCGGGTTGATGAGCAGTTCTTC.

The chain combines TRBV19 with TRBJ1-1; 8 bases match TRBD1. Trimming took 5 bases from V and 4 from J; bases not matched to a gene: 12. Germline assignment: CDR1 LNHDA and CDR2 SQIVND (reference sequence). This CDR3 is 16 amino acids long. In DNA, the CDR3 is TGTGCCAGTAGTGCACCGAGACAGGGGAGGAGCACTGAAGCTTTCTTT. The encoded protein is CASSAPRQGRSTEAFF.

The V gene is TRBV6-5, the J gene TRBJ1-5; possibly TRBD1 for D (6 bases). This CDR3 is 14 amino acids long. Per germline, CDR1 MNHEY and CDR2 SVGAGI. V shed 2 bases and J shed 7 bases, with 12 bases lying between them. CDR3 residues: CASSYGQGKQPQHF. The CDR3 region has the DNA TGTGCCAGCAGTTACGGTCAGGGGAAACAGCCCCAGCATTTT.

The genes are TRBV7-8 and TRBJ2-1; 7 positions match TRBD2. In germline, CDR1 is SGHVS, CDR2 FQNEAQ. The CDR3 consists of 18 residues. Trimming cost V 3 bases and J 2 bases; bases outside gene matches: 13. The DNA of the CDR3 is TGTGCCAGCAGCTTTTCTAGTAGCGGGCGAGTACCCTACAATGAGCAGTTCTTC. Translation gives CASSFSSSGRVPYNEQFF. The full variable domain, rest sourced from reference TRBV7-8 and TRBJ2-1, is GAGVSQSPRYKVAKRGQDVALRCDPISGHVSLFWYQQALGQGPEFLTYFQNEAQLDKSGLPSDRFFAERPEGSVSTLKIQRTQQEDSAVYLCASSFSSSGRVPYNEQFFGPGTRLTVL.

The chain links TRBV9 to TRBJ1-2, with TRBD1 as a possible D gene (6 bases). This CDR3 has 14 residues. The V end was cut by 0 bases, the J end by 3 bases, with 9 bases between. The germline V gene has CDR1 SGDLS and CDR2 YYNGEE. The CDR3 coding sequence is TGTGCCAGCAGCGTAGACAGGGTTGACTATGGCTACACCTTC. This sequence encodes CASSVDRVDYGYTF.

The CDR3 DNA reads as TGCGCCAGCAGCCAAGACCTAGACTGGGATGAGCAGTTCTTC. Translation gives CASSQDLDWDEQFF. J is TRBJ2-1 and V is TRBV4-1; no definite D call. V lost 0 bases and J 8 bases, leaving 11 bases between the germline ends. CDR3 length: 14 amino acids. Germline V lookup: CDR1 MGHRA, CDR2 YSYEKL.

The chain combines TRBV7-9 with TRBJ1-5; no firm D call. Trimming stripped 5 bases from V and 3 bases from J, with 11 bases between. The CDR3 runs 14 residues. Looked up from germline, CDR1 is SEHNR and CDR2 is FQNEAQ (reference sequence). As DNA, the CDR3 is TGTGCCAGCAGCCATGACACTTTCAATCAGCCCCAGCATTTT. It specifies CASSHDTFNQPQHF.

The rearrangement uses TRBV30 and TRBJ1-2, with no clear D. V was shortened by 4 bases and J by 3 bases, with 15 bases between the two germline ends. The CDR3 length is 14 residues. Germline assignment: CDR1 GTSNPN and CDR2 SVGIG (reference sequence). The CDR3 sequence: CAWTRHSWDYGYTF. In nucleotides, the CDR3 is TGTGCCTGGACTAGGCACTCGTGGGACTATGGCTACACCTTC.

The rearrangement uses TRBV5-1 and TRBJ2-2, with TRBD1 matching 9 bases. The CDR3 totals 18 residues. Trimming took 2 bases from V and 6 from J; bases not matched to a gene: 14. Germline V lookup: CDR1 SGHRS, CDR2 YFSETQ. The CDR3 loop reads CASSFAPLGTGNPGELFF. In DNA, the CDR3 is TGCGCCAGCAGCTTTGCGCCATTGGGGACAGGGAATCCCGGGGAGCTGTTTTTT.

The chain links TRBV11-3 to TRBJ2-1; a possible D gene is TRBD2 (6 bases). CDR1 SGHNT and CDR2 YENEEA come from the germline V gene. With 2 bases removed from V and 0 bases from J, the gap between germline ends came to 8 bases. This CDR3 has 15 amino acids. This chain's CDR3 is CASSLRTTSYNEQFF. The CDR3, as DNA: TGTGCCAGCAGCTTAAGGACTACCTCCTACAATGAGCAGTTCTTC.

The J gene is TRBJ1-5, the V gene TRBV6-1, with TRBD1 identical over 10 bases. The ends lost 4 bases at V and 7 bases at J; junction bases unmatched: 7. CDR1 is MNHNS, CDR2 SASEGT, per germline. The length of the CDR3 is 15 residues. The CDR3 region is CASSAGQGNLQPQHF. The CDR3 nucleotides are TGTGCCAGCAGTGCGGGACAGGGGAATTTGCAGCCCCAGCATTTT.

This rearrangement joins TRBV6-6 to TRBJ2-2; tentative D call: TRBD1 (5 bases). The CDR3 covers 14 residues. V lost 2 bases and J lost 6, with 10 bases in between. CDR1 and CDR2 from the germline V gene are MNHNY and SVGAGI (reference sequence). CDR3 nucleotide sequence: TGTGCCAGCAGTTACGTCAGGGTTCCCGGGGAGCTGTTTTTT. Protein: CASSYVRVPGELFF.

The V call is TRBV7-7, the J call TRBJ2-7; weak D call: TRBD2 (6 bases). CDR1 is SSHAT and CDR2 is FNYEAQ in the germline V gene (reference sequence). The CDR3 is 14 amino acids. V was pared by 5 bases and J by 7 bases, with 18 bases between. The CDR3 loop is CASSVTWGEGEQYV. The CDR3 coding sequence is TGTGCCAGCAGCGTTACATGGGGGGAAGGGGAGCAGTACGTC.

This clone was seen only once. This chain connects TRBV7-2 to TRBJ2-2, with 8 bases fitting TRBD1. CDR3 length: 16 amino acids. V gave up 5 bases and J gave up 1 base; unmatched junction bases: 6. Germline V gene sequence: CDR1 SGHTA, CDR2 FQGNSA. CDR3 protein: CASSQRTGWNTGELFF. As DNA, the CDR3 is TGTGCCAGCAGCCAGAGGACAGGGTGGAACACCGGGGAGCTGTTTTTT.

The CDR3 protein is CASSLKGSQGGGYTF. Written as DNA, the CDR3 is TGTGCCAGCAGTTTAAAGGGGTCGCAGGGAGGTGGCTACACCTTC. The rearrangement links TRBV28 to TRBJ1-2; perhaps TRBD1 as D (5 bases). The CDR3 length is 15 residues. V was trimmed by 2 bases and J by 7 bases, leaving 17 bases between them. Germline-derived CDR1 and CDR2 are MDHEN and SYDVKM.

V and J are TRBV6-1 and TRBJ1-4; TRBD1 agrees at 10 bases. J lost 8 bases, V lost 11 bases, and 14 bases had no gene match. This CDR3 is 15 amino acids long. The V gene's germline CDR1 is MNHNS and CDR2 SASEGT. CDR3 nucleotides: TGTGCCTGCGACAGGGGGCACTCCATGGTCGAAAAACTGTTTTTT. Translation: CACDRGHSMVEKLFF.